The subject of this entry is one T cell receptor beta chain. This specimen belongs to a study of T cell changes during pregnancy in multiple sclerosis. Trimming took 4 bases from V and 4 from J; bases not matched to a gene: 11. The CDR3 length is 17 residues. Germline-derived CDR1 and CDR2 are SGHVS and FQNEAQ. The method was immunoSEQ multiplex PCR; TCRdb's version includes in-frame clones alone and lacks a portion of them. The sample contains tens of thousands of clones, 90% to 95% of which appear only once. The chain recombines TRBV7-8 with TRBJ1-2; 11 bases align to TRBD1. The starting material was peripheral blood, obtained in the third trimester of pregnancy. This receptor was identified in a female donor in good health, enrolled as a control in a pregnancy study. For the CDR3, the DNA is TGTGCCAGCAGCTCGTCCTGGACAGGGGGCGGCGGCTATGGCTACACCTTC. Translating it yields CASSSSWTGGGGYGYTF.